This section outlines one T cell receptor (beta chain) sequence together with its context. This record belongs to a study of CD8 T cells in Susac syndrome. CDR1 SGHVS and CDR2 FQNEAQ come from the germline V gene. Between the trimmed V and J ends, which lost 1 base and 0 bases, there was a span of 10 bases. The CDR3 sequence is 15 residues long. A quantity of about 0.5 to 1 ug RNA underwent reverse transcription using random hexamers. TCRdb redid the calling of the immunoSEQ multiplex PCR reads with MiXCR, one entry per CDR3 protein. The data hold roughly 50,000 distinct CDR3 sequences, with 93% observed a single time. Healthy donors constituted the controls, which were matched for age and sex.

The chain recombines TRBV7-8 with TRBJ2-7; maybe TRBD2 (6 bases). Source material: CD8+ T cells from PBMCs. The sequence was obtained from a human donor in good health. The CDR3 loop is CASSLGGISSYEQYF. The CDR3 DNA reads TGTGCCAGCAGCTTAGGCGGGATCTCCTCCTACGAGCAGTACTTC.